The 10 T cell receptor beta chains below were found in one sample sequenced in a study of human T cells and chemical hapten exposure. Each CDR3 protein gets one entry after TCRdb re-called the RACE reads with MiXCR. The sample holds around 40,000 distinct CDR3 sequences, 9.5% to 15% seen once. Time point defined: patch test 3, about 24 weeks after DPC sensitization. This sample's treatment: therapeutic diphenylcyclopropenone sensitization with weekly scalp DPC. Total RNA extraction was carried out from unfractionated whole blood. The sample was whole blood, taken in connection with sensitization to the hapten diphenylcyclopropenone (DPC). Receptors were obtained from a woman aged 40 to 50 with alopecia areata. Some clones in this sample may be carry-over from other donors' samples.

This clonotype came up many times. The V gene is TRBV30, the J gene TRBJ2-1; D possibly uses TRBD1 or TRBD2 (5 bases each). V was pared by 0 bases and J by 1 base, with 16 bases between. Germline loops: CDR1 GTSNPN, CDR2 SVGIG (reference sequence). The CDR3 is made up of 17 amino acids. CDR3 amino acids: CAWSVRRTGPSYNEQFF. The CDR3 DNA sequence: TGTGCCTGGAGTGTACGTAGAACGGGACCTTCCTACAATGAGCAGTTCTTC.

The DNA for the CDR3 is TGTGCCAGCAGTGATGTGGGAGAGGTCGAGCAGTACTTC. Protein sequence: CASSDVGEVEQYF. J is TRBJ2-7 and V is TRBV25-1; maybe TRBD2 (5 bases). The V end was cut by 3 bases, the J end by 6 bases, with 12 bases between. Germline loops: CDR1 MGHDK, CDR2 SYGVNS. The CDR3 is made up of 13 amino acids.

This clonotype was recorded a few times. The J gene is TRBJ2-1, the V gene TRBV29-1; D perhaps matches TRBD2 (5 bases). Germline assignment: CDR1 SQVTM and CDR2 ANQGSEA. V lost 4 bases, J lost 9 bases, and 10 bases lay in between. The CDR3 consists of 11 residues. CDR3 sequence: CSVVGGAEQFF. The DNA of the CDR3 is TGCAGCGTTGTCGGAGGAGCTGAGCAGTTCTTC.

The genes are TRBV7-2 and TRBJ2-1, with TRBD2 as a possible D gene (5 bases). The V end lost 0 bases, the J end lost 6 bases, and 9 bases lay between the germline ends. Germline V gives CDR1 SGHTA, CDR2 FQGNSA. The CDR3 extends over 14 amino acids. The CDR3 reads CASSLAVATNEQFF. For the CDR3, the DNA is TGTGCCAGCAGCTTAGCGGTAGCGACCAATGAGCAGTTCTTC.

The V call is TRBV28, the J call TRBJ1-5, with no clear D. The V end was cut by 4 bases, the J end by 7 bases, with 11 bases between. The CDR3 length is 13 residues. Germline-derived CDR1 and CDR2 are MDHEN and SYDVKM. Here the CDR3 reads CASSYGPHQPQHF. In DNA, the CDR3 is TGTGCCAGCAGTTACGGCCCCCACCAGCCCCAGCATTTT.

The gene calls are TRBV27 and TRBJ2-5; D gene unclear. Germline CDR1 reads MNHEY; CDR2 reads SMNVEV (reference sequence). Trimming removed 1 base at V and 5 bases at J, with 8 bases between. The CDR3 loop spans 13 amino acids. DNA of the CDR3: TGTGCCAGCAGTTTATTTGGTTCGGAGACCCAGTACTTC. It specifies CASSLFGSETQYF.

The gene calls are TRBV27 and TRBJ1-1; D gene unclear. V lost 8 bases and J lost 7, with 17 bases in between. Per the germline V gene, CDR1 is MNHEY and CDR2 is SMNVEV (reference sequence). The CDR3 sequence is 13 residues long. CDR3 amino acids: CASRTGASLEAFF. CDR3 DNA sequence: TGTGCCAGCCGGACCGGTGCGTCCCTTGAAGCTTTCTTT.

This clonotype was detected only once. A much larger clone lies a single base off, so this may be a read error. The rearrangement links TRBV5-1 to TRBJ2-2, with D tentatively TRBD2 (5 bases). The CDR3 contains 16 residues. Germline assignment: CDR1 SGHRS and CDR2 YFSETQ. This CDR3 is CTSSLEVAPNTGELFF. The CDR3 DNA reads as TGCACCAGCAGCTTGGAGGTCGCACCGAACACCGGGGAGCTGTTTTTT.

This clonotype has at least ten counts. This sequence joins TRBV6-5 and TRBJ1-2; 7 bases line up with TRBD1. With 3 bases clipped from V and 8 bases from J, the junction kept 12 bases outside the gene matches. The CDR3 covers 15 residues. The germline V gene has CDR1 MNHEY and CDR2 SVGAGI. CDR3 DNA sequence: TGTGCCAGCAGTTATTCCACAGGGGCAGAGGACGGCTACACCTTC. Amino acid sequence: CASSYSTGAEDGYTF.

In this sample, this clonotype turned up many times. CDR3 nucleotide sequence: TGTGCCAGCAGTACTAGCGGGAGCAATGAGCAGTTCTTC. Translated: CASSTSGSNEQFF. V gene TRBV7-9 combines with J gene TRBJ2-1, with 11 nucleotides matching TRBD2. The CDR3 runs 13 residues. Germline loops: CDR1 SEHNR, CDR2 FQNEAQ (reference sequence). V gave up 6 bases and J gave up 6 bases; unmatched junction bases: 1.